This T cell receptor (beta chain) was captured by sequencing in a study of cytomegalovirus exposure and HLA in healthy donors (dated by TCRdb to the late 2010s). About the full investigation: In an earlier analysis of some 610 of the donors, approximately 300 Gb of sequence data and just under 120 million unique TCR beta sequences from 150 million to 200 million T cells were reported. In an earlier analysis of 587 of the donors, high-throughput TCR beta sequencing was used to judge whether each TCR beta V gene segment behaved as functional or pseudogenic. About 320 gigabases of sequencing data and roughly 90 million unique TCR sequences were included in an early release covering over 600 HLA-typed donors. In a later genetic analysis, genome-wide SNP genotypes for about 55% of the roughly 700 donors were used, and that subset was treated as a discovery cohort. A separate validation cohort of over 95 different subjects was used in addition to the roughly 700-subject first cohort. The number of donors typed differed by locus, with about 629-640 for A, B, C, DRB1 and DQB1, 522 for DQA1, about 610 for DPA1, and under 490 for DPB1. Because of strong linkage in the cohort, a handful of DR-DQ haplotypes were treated as single units for association and clustering. The study profiled the T cell repertoires of 500 to 800 subjects by immunosequencing and related them to cytomegalovirus serostatus. Rather than drawing on any new phenotypic data, the later analysis identified candidate immune exposures from TCR beta sequences and the way those sequences occurred across donors. HLA typing included class I and class II loci at four-digit resolution. Of the 300 to 500 genotyped donors, 75% to 85% were placed in the genetic ancestry cluster associated with self-reported Caucasian donors. A later analysis re-examined previously published TCR beta repertoires from more than 650 donors and added high-resolution HLA genotyping to investigate patterns of TCR occurrence. Every repertoire in the discovery cohort had been generated on one and the same sequencing platform. Donor age, sex, ethnicity and CMV serostatus were compiled together with the repertoire data. The study aimed to test whether cataloging public T cell receptors could reveal signatures of past pathogen exposure. Among some 410 genotyped donors of the cohort, an average of around 250,000 unique TCR beta nucleotide sequences was sequenced per donor, of which roughly 17% were non-productive. To predict cytomegalovirus infection status, the study combined high-throughput TCR immunosequencing, statistical association of individual TCRs with disease status, and machine learning. Overall results and qualifications from the work: CMV serostatus was the only immune exposure information available for the cohort. An earlier analysis of around 600 of the donors showed that most TCR beta V segments appeared in productive rearrangements either about 87% or about 30% of the time, which broadly matched IMGT annotations. Compared with equally common non-associated chains, HLA-associated TCR beta chains in a later analysis were more clonally expanded and had lower generation probabilities. A further reported finding was that TCR beta sequences accurately predicted the HLA-A and HLA-B alleles for most subjects in the first cohort. A later analysis found that TCR association rates varied across HLA loci, with DRB1 alleles showing the most associated TCRs and HLA-C alleles the fewest. A cluster of highly shared sequence variants was judged likely to be a technical artifact of the sequencing pipeline. In a later genetic analysis, fewer N-insertions in productive TCRs were reported among donors in an Asian-associated ancestry cluster than the approximately 670-donor mean. Cytomegalovirus status was reported to be diagnosed by the classifier with high specificity and sensitivity in both the original and validation cohorts. It was suggested by the authors that the approach could potentially be generalized to other disease states and immunological phenotypes. The presence/absence analyses assumed that sequencing depth was roughly uniform across donors, and that assumption may not be true. Several of the top co-occurrence clusters appeared to be linked to parvovirus B19, influenza, CMV and Epstein-Barr virus, according to a later analysis. Because counts were too low, some 17 rarely observed V segments, including chromosome 9 orphons, were excluded from the earlier analysis of around 590 of the donors. A later analysis associated about 18,000 TCR beta sequences with specific HLA alleles at a false discovery rate of 0.05. In a later analysis, most CMV-associated TCR beta chains were found to appear HLA-restricted, with HLA associations seemingly driven largely by CMV exposure. Most TCR sequences were observed very rarely across donors, whereas some public TCRs were present in many individuals. When HLA alleles, especially DR and DQ, strongly co-occurred, TCR associations were difficult to assign to individual alleles. The cohort was sequenced for TCR beta chains only, and without alpha or paired-chain data the features that could be detected were limited. In a later genetic analysis, a missense DCLRE1C variant was associated with V-gene and J-gene trimming of TCR beta chains, and the association was replicated in an independent cohort. Because some donors lacked HLA typing at each locus, the association tests relied only on the typed subset. A total of 150 or so TCR beta chains were listed by the study as associated with cytomegalovirus. In vitro tests confirmed that three of the cytomegalovirus-associated TCR beta chains recognize cytomegalovirus antigens. The 87-base-pair reads could not distinguish some IMGT-functional V segments, including TRBV6-2 and TRBV6-3, so those segments were excluded. Linkage disequilibrium might explain the correlated functional status among segregating V segments, but an unknown experimental factor could not be excluded.

The CDR3 covers 15 residues, taking in both the cysteine and the phenylalanine. Of the read, only the CDR3 DNA is kept; its 45 bases are in frame from base 1. At the junction V is shortened by 0 bases and J by 4 bases, with 13 bases in between. The germline V gene encodes CDR1 SGHNT and CDR2 YYREEE (reference sequence). The cohort was made up of roughly 670 healthy bone marrow donors. All cohort members were sampled while nominally healthy, although unrecorded immune exposures were likely present. The donor was CMV seronegative and belonged to the group of 350 to 400 seronegative cohort members. Each donor provided a peripheral blood sample, and peripheral blood mononuclear cells were used for TCR beta sequencing. The Qiagen DNeasy Blood Extraction Kit was used to extract genomic DNA from the blood cell samples. This clone was detected once. Its cognate antigen has yet to be identified. No clone much larger than this one lies a single base away; base qualities are absent.

Libraries were prepared through the immunoSEQ multiplex PCR assay. For the multiplex PCR, a mixture combining 60 forward primers for TCR Vbeta segments and 13 reverse primers for TCR Jbeta segments was used. Amplification of the CDR3 region of rearranged TCR beta genes was performed with a multiplex PCR assay on genomic DNA. The amplified TCR beta libraries were sequenced on the Illumina HiSeq System as 87-base-pair reads. Per the source publication's procedure: A later analysis tallied 75 million to 95 million unique TCR beta chains across the roughly 610 repertoires, and about 10 million of those chains were shared by two or more donors. To remove PCR and sequencing errors, raw reads were error-corrected and collapsed into unique sequences using a nearest-neighbor algorithm that merged closely related sequences. Alignment of CDR3 sequences to IMGT reference sequences was used to assign V, D and J gene segments. For a sequence to be retained, at least a six-nucleotide match to both a V gene segment and a J gene segment was required. A rearrangement counted as productive if the CDR3 had no stop codons and remained in frame with V and J, and every other rearrangement counted as non-productive. Following IMGT convention, CDR3 was defined as the stretch from the second conserved V-encoded cysteine up to the conserved J-encoded phenylalanine. In an earlier analysis of 587 of the donors, sequences lacking an unambiguous match to a single V gene segment were excluded. In an earlier analysis of several hundred of the donors, a V segment was called functional when productive rearrangements were above 56.7%, and segregating when the standard deviation between donors exceeded 5%. To diagnose cytomegalovirus status from the catalog of TCR beta chain sequences, a statistical classification framework was built. A later analysis assigned V and J genes by comparing TCR nucleotide sequences with IMGT/GENE-DB human TR gene sequences. Using the TCRdist pipeline, a later analysis assigned CDR3 sequences along with most-parsimonious VDJ recombination scenarios. In a later analysis, each TCR beta chain was defined by its CDR3 amino acid sequence together with its V-gene family, and reads lacking a unique V-gene family were excluded. As a way to deal with suspected cross-contamination and a sequencing artifact, a later analysis dropped 592 nucleotide sequences that were highly shared and had low generation probability. For each public chain, a later analysis derived a clonal expansion index from normalized ranks of inferred template counts within each repertoire. A later analysis computed generation probabilities with a VDJ recombination model fitted to out-of-frame rearrangements, and checked the results against IGoR. In a later analysis, TCR-TCR, TCR-HLA and TCR-CMV co-occurrence was scored with hypergeometric tests, and a repertoire-size bias correction was applied to TCR pairs. A later analysis estimated false discovery rates by permuting HLA or CMV assignments 20 times. In a later analysis, co-occurring TCRs were grouped with DBSCAN, and TCRdist sequence similarity was added when clustering was performed within HLA-allele-positive subsets. Co-occurrence clustering excluded repertoires with fewer than 30,000 or more than 120,000 public chains, plus five with anomalous nucleotide sharing. TCRdb retrieved this table from immuneACCESS and kept in-frame rearrangements only. Not all clones are present; in checked studies, unresolved V genes account for under half, and no reason is known for the remainder. The DNA was the basis for D and trimming; V, J and clone size are from that table. In this sample the table shows 130,000 or so clones, more than 55% of which occur a single time. The ten largest clones capture more than 1.5% of the sample.

This receptor chain uses TRBV5-4 and TRBJ1-1; the D gene remains uncertain. The clonotype originates from a young man in good health and CMV-seronegative. Sequencing used PBMCs. The nucleotide sequence reads as follows: TGTGCCAGCAGCTTGGGCGGGGTTCAGAGCACTGAAGCTTTCTTT. Translated, it reads CASSLGGVQSTEAFF.